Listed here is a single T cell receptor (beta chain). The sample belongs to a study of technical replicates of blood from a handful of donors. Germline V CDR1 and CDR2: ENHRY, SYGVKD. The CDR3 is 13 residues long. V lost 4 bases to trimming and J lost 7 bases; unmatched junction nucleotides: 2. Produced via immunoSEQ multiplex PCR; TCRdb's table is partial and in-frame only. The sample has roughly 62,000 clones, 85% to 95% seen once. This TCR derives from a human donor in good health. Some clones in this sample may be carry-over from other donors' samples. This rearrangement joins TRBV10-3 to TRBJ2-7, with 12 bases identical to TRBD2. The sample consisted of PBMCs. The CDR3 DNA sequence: TGTGCCATCAGTGGACTAGCGGGAGATGAGCAGTACTTC. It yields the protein CAISGLAGDEQYF.